This TCR beta chain came from a study of response to subunit inactivated influenza vaccine. Broader study findings: The authors put forward the suggestion that each seasonal influenza vaccination may bring in only a limited number of new T cells.

Using its own MiXCR run on the RT-PCR reads, TCRdb lists one record per CDR3 protein. The table has some 800,000 distinct CDR3 sequences, less than 25% seen once. Turning to this clonotype: Its target is unknown.

Germline V CDR1 and CDR2: MNHNS, SASEGT. The V end was cut by 6 bases, the J end by 5 bases, with 19 bases between. This CDR3 is built from 15 residues. This TCR was recovered from a man in his fifties or sixties who received an inactivated influenza vaccine. This sequence joins TRBV6-1 and TRBJ2-5; tentative D call: TRBD1 (6 bases). The source material was PBMCs from blood, sampled 5 days after vaccination. The CDR3 sequence: CASSPQGLDRETQYF. CDR3 DNA sequence: TGTGCCAGCAGCCCCCAGGGGCTCGATCGGGAGACCCAGTACTTC.